The clone carrying this TCR beta chain is medium-sized by share. Relative to the germline gene, one junction end is altered; a read error may explain this. This sample stems from a study of T cell changes during pregnancy in multiple sclerosis. Clones were sequenced by immunoSEQ multiplex PCR, and TCRdb holds only the in-frame ones, with some missing. This table has about 85,000 clones, 80% to 95% appearing once. Germline CDR1 and CDR2: LGHNA and YSLEER. There are 15 residues in the CDR3. This receptor was obtained from a female donor with multiple sclerosis, enrolled in a pregnancy study. V usage is TRBV4-3 and J usage is TRBJ2-5; D is uncertain. The source was peripheral blood, collected in the first trimester of pregnancy. The CDR3 loop reads CASSQDERLKDTQYF. CDR3 nucleotide sequence: TGCGCCAGCAGCCAAGATGAGCGCCTTAAAGACACCCAGTACTTC.